This TCR beta chain was captured by sequencing in a study of blood T cell repertoires in COVID-19. CDR1 KGHDR and CDR2 SFDVKD come from the germline V gene. This CDR3 spans 14 amino acids. The V gene end was trimmed by 9 bases and the J gene end by 0 bases; junction bases not matched to a gene: 4. Original processing methods: Amplification of reference gene primers provided the estimated nucleated cell counts. Profiling relied on immunoSEQ multiplex PCR, and the TCRdb table lists in-frame clones only, not all of them. Clone size and the V and J calls come from that table; the DNA yielded D and trimming. There are 350,000 or so clones in the sample; over 75% occur only once, and roughly 1% lies in the top ten. Participants were aged about 18 to 95 years, lived in about 26 US areas, and enrolled virtually. Each recovered donor of Cohort 3 presented with two negative PCRs, clearance, or symptom resolution.

The sample comprised PBMCs or T cells enriched from blood (not recorded which). The TCR sequence derives from a woman in her 30s who had recovered from COVID-19. The V and J genes are TRBV24-1 and TRBJ2-1; TRBD2 matches 7 bases. CDR3 sequence reads: CATVGGDSYNEQFF. In nucleotides, the CDR3 is TGTGCCACCGTGGGGGGGGACTCCTACAATGAGCAGTTCTTC.